This T cell receptor beta chain was found in a study of T cell responses to AZD1222 COVID-19 vaccine. Points from the study as a whole: Reportedly, nearly half of unique spike TCRs recognized epitopes outside B.1.351/B.1.1.7 mutations. It should be noted that donors were predominantly white British and more often female, and clonal diversity was possibly underestimated. Only a handful of AZD1222 recipients, several in all, had baseline seropositivity.

Notes on this clone: Antigen: not known.

Deletions cut 3 bases from V and 7 bases from J, with 18 bases between. Per germline, CDR1 LGHDT and CDR2 YNNKEL (reference sequence). The CDR3 runs to 16 residues. The protocol was immunoSEQ multiplex PCR, while the TCRdb copy is restricted to in-frame clones and leaves out a portion. The sample lists 150,000 to 200,000 clones, roughly 90% occurring once. This TCR was recovered from an adult who received the AZD1222 COVID-19 vaccine. This sample comprised peripheral blood, obtained 28 days after the second AZD1222 dose. This rearrangement joins TRBV3-1 (or the pseudogene TRBV3-2) to TRBJ2-2; D is possibly TRBD1 (5 bases). The CDR3 reads CASSQLVEQGGGELFF. The CDR3 region has the DNA TGTGCCAGCAGCCAGCTCGTCGAGCAGGGCGGCGGGGAGCTGTTTTTT.